One sample yielded the 5 T cell receptor beta chains listed below, sequenced in a study of tumor and adjacent non-tumor tissue in lung cancer. The library came from three nested PCR rounds adapted from ARM-PCR protocols. A single record per CDR3 protein comes from TCRdb applying MiXCR to the multiplex PCR reads. The sample has about 110,000 distinct CDR3 sequences; around 80% are singletons. The template was RNA from unsorted bulk tissue. The specimen sequenced was lung tumor tissue. Receptors were obtained from a woman aged 60 to 75 with non-small cell lung cancer.

This sequence joins TRBV30 and TRBJ2-2; D not certain. The V end lost 0 bases, the J end lost 4 bases, and 12 bases lay between the germline ends. CDR3 length: 15 amino acids. Germline V lookup: CDR1 GTSNPN, CDR2 SVGIG (reference sequence). CDR3 DNA: TGTGCCTGGAGTGTTAGAAGCCGGGTCACCGGGGAGCTGTTTTTT. Translating gives CAWSVRSRVTGELFF.

Of note for this clonotype: This may be a read error: a much more frequent sequence differs by one nucleotide. This chain links TRBV6-2 or TRBV6-3 with TRBJ2-7, with D possibly matching TRBD1 (8 bases). V lost 7 bases and J lost 0, with 19 bases in between. The germline gives CDR1 MNHEY, CDR2 SVGEGT. CDR3 size: 16 residues. CDR3: CASNTNRGGSSYEQYF. CDR3 nucleotide sequence: TGTGCCAGCAATACTAACAGGGGGGGAAGCTCCTACGAGCAGTACTTC.

This rearrangement joins TRBV6-2 or TRBV6-3 to TRBJ2-7; 7 nucleotides line up with TRBD1. From germline, CDR1 is MNHEY and CDR2 SVGEGT. The CDR3 totals 15 residues. V gave up 8 bases and J gave up 1 base; unmatched junction bases: 11. The CDR3 DNA reads TGTGCCAGCCGTCGGGATAGGGACAGTTCCTACGAGCAGTACTTC. As protein: CASRRDRDSSYEQYF.

A remark on this clonotype: One end of the junction fails to match germline, which may point to a read error. The CDR3 here is CASSFQGQGLHEQFF. The CDR3 DNA sequence: TGTGCCAGCAGTTTCCAGGGACAGGGTTTACATGAGCAGTTTTTC. V usage is TRBV28 and J usage is TRBJ2-1; 9 positions match TRBD1. The CDR3 extends over 15 amino acids. CDR1 is MDHEN, CDR2 SYDVKM, per germline.

About this clonotype itself: This may stem from a read error, because a much larger clone lies one nucleotide away. The chain uses TRBV6-2 or TRBV6-3 and TRBJ2-7; a weak D match, TRBD2 (5 bases). This CDR3 region has 15 residues. Per the germline V gene, CDR1 is MNHEY and CDR2 is SVGEGT. The CDR3 here is CASSHSGNQGYEQYF. The DNA of the CDR3 is TGTGCCAGCAGTCACTCGGGGAACCAAGGCTACGAGCAGTACTTC.